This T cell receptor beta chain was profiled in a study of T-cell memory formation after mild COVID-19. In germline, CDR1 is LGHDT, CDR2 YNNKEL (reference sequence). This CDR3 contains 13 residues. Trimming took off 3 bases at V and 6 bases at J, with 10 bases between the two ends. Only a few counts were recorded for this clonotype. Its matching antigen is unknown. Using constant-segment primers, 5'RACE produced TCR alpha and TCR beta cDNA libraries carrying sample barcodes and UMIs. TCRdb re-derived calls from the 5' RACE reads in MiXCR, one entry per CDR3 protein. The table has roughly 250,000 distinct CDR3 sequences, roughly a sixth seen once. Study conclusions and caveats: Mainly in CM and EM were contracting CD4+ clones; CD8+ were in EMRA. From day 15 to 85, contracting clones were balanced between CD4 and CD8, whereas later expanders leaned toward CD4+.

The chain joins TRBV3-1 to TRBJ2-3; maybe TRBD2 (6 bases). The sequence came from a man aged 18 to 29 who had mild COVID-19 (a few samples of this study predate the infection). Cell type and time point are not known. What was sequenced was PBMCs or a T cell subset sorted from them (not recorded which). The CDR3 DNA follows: TGTGCCAGCAGCCAGTCGGGGGAGGATACGCAGTATTTT. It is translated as CASSQSGEDTQYF.